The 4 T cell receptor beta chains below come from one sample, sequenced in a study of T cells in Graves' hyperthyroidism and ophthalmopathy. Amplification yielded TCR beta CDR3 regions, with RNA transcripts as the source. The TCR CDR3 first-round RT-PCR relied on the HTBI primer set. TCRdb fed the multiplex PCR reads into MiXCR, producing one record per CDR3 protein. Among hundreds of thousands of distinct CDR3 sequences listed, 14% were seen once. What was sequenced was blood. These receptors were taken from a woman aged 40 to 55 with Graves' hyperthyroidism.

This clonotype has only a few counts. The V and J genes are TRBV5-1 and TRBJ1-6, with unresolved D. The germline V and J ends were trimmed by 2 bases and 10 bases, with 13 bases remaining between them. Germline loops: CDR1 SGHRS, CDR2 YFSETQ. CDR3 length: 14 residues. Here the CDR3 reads CASSFGVANSPLHF. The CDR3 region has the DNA TGCGCCAGCAGCTTTGGGGTAGCGAACTCACCCCTCCACTTT.

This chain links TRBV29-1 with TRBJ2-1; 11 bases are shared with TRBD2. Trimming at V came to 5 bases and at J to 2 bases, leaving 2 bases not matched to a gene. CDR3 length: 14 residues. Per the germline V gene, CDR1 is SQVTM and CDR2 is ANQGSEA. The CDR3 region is CSVPTSGTYNEQFF. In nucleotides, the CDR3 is TGCAGCGTTCCGACTAGCGGGACCTACAATGAGCAGTTCTTC.

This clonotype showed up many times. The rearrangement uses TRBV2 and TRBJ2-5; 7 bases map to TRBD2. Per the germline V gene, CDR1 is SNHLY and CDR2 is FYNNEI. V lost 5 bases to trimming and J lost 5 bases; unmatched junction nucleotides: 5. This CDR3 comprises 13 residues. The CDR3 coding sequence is TGTGCCAGCAGTTGGGAGGGGAAGGAGACCCAGTACTTC. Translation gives CASSWEGKETQYF. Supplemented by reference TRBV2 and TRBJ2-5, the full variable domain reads EPEVTQTPSHQVTQMGQEVILRCVPISNHLYFYWYRQILGQKVEFLVSFYNNEISEKSEIFDDQFSVERPDGSNFTLKIRSTKLEDSAMYFCASSWEGKETQYFGPGTRLLVL.

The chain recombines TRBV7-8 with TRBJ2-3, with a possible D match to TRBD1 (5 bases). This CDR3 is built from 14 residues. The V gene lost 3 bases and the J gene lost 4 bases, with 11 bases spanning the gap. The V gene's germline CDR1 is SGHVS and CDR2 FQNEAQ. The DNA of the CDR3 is TGTGCCAGCAGCTTGGCAGGGCCTGCAGATACGCAGTATTTT. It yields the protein CASSLAGPADTQYF.